The 13 T cell receptor beta chains given below trace back to one sample, sequenced in a study of T cell repertoires in aging, cancer and after chemotherapy. Peripheral blood genomic DNA, not sorted cells or RNA, was the template. TRB rearrangements spanning V, D and J were amplified using mixed TRB-A/B primers. TCRdb used MiXCR to reprocess the multiplex PCR reads, holding one entry per CDR3 protein. The data contain thousands of distinct CDR3 sequences, under 25% of them singletons. The material sequenced was blood. All receptors come from a human donor in good health. The donor label of this sample is uncertain.

By frequency in the sample, this clonotype is medium-sized. This sequence joins TRBV5-6 and TRBJ1-6, with D hard to call. CDR1 and CDR2 from the germline V gene are SGHDT and YYEEEE. The CDR3 is 16 amino acids. V was shortened by 0 bases and J by 1 base, with 8 bases between the two germline ends. CDR3 residues: CASSLVGPSYNSPLHF. CDR3 nucleotide sequence: TGTGCCAGCAGCTTGGTAGGGCCTTCCTATAATTCACCCCTCCACTTT.

The chain carries TRBV7-2 and TRBJ2-5, with D tentatively TRBD1 (6 bases). Trimming removed 4 bases from V and 2 bases from J, with 11 bases in between. CDR3 length: 14 residues. Per germline, CDR1 SGHTA and CDR2 FQGNSA. In DNA, the CDR3 is TGTGCCAGCAGCTCTTTACAGGGACAAGAGACCCAGTACTTC. Translation: CASSSLQGQETQYF.

This clonotype qualifies as large. The chain carries TRBV29-1 and TRBJ2-5; the D is unclear. The CDR3 runs to 11 residues. Trimming cost V 4 bases and J 5 bases, with 8 bases left between them. CDR1 is SQVTM and CDR2 is ANQGSEA in the germline V gene. The CDR3 DNA follows: TGCAGCGTTGTCGGTTGGGAGACCCAGTACTTC. This translates into CSVVGWETQYF.

By proportion, this clonotype is medium-sized (0.01 to 0.1%). The chain combines TRBV19 with TRBJ2-4; TRBD1 matches at 9 bases. After removal of 3 bases from V and 8 bases from J, the junction contained 11 bases not matched to a gene. CDR1 and CDR2 (germline): LNHDA, SQIVND (reference sequence). This CDR3 is 16 amino acids long. CDR3 amino acids: CASSIRDRALRDIQYF. CDR3 DNA: TGTGCCAGTAGTATCCGGGACAGGGCTCTTAGGGACATTCAGTACTTC.

This clonotype is labeled medium-sized. V is TRBV12-3 or TRBV12-4 and J is TRBJ1-3; D unresolved. V lost 3 bases to trimming and J lost 3 bases, with 9 bases between them. This CDR3 is 14 amino acids long. CDR3 DNA: TGTGCCAGCAGTTTCTCGGACTATGGAAACACCATATATTTT. This sequence encodes CASSFSDYGNTIYF.

This clonotype has a handful of counts. The chain joins TRBV10-3 to TRBJ2-7; possible D gene TRBD1, 6 bases. The CDR3 has 14 amino acids. Trimming pared 6 bases from V and 5 bases from J, leaving 17 bases between. In germline, CDR1 is ENHRY, CDR2 SYGVKD. The CDR3 loop is CAISPDRAGDEQYF. The DNA for the CDR3 is TGTGCCATCAGCCCGGACAGAGCCGGCGACGAGCAGTACTTC.

Sample share makes this clonotype medium-sized. This CDR3 reads CASQQGLTEAFF. Written as DNA, the CDR3 is TGTGCCAGTCAACAGGGACTTACTGAAGCTTTCTTT. The chain is built from TRBV19 and TRBJ1-1; TRBD1 is a possible D gene (6 bases). The CDR3 totals 12 residues. Germline values: CDR1 LNHDA, CDR2 SQIVND (reference sequence). V lost 8 bases and J lost 5, with 12 bases in between.

This clonotype is categorized as medium-sized. V usage is TRBV5-4 and J usage is TRBJ2-1; 12 positions match TRBD1. Germline V CDR1 and CDR2: SGHNT, YYREEE (reference sequence). V shed 3 bases and J 9 bases; nucleotides not matched to a gene: 4. The CDR3 is 14 amino acids. For the CDR3, the DNA is TGTGCCAGCAGCTCTCGGGACAGGGGGCGTGAGCAGTTCTTC. This codes for CASSSRDRGREQFF. Full variable domain (outside the CDR3, taken from reference TRBV5-4 and TRBJ2-1): ETGVTQSPTHLIKTRGQQVTLRCSSQSGHNTVSWYQQALGQGPQFIFQYYREEENGRGNFPPRFSGLQFPNYSSELNVNALELDDSALYLCASSSRDRGREQFFGPGTRLTVL.

This clonotype has only a few counts. The chain has TRBV20-1 and TRBJ2-3, with D possibly being TRBD2 (5 bases). CDR1 and CDR2 from the germline V gene are DFQATT and SNEGSKA (reference sequence). V lost 4 bases to trimming and J lost 4 bases, with 15 bases between them. CDR3 length equals 14 residues. CDR3 nucleotide sequence: TGCAGTGCTAAAGTGAGGGTTGTCTCAGATACGCAGTATTTT. It is translated as CSAKVRVVSDTQYF.

Only a few counts were recorded for this clonotype. CDR3 sequence: CASSPTVPGVRSSTDTQYF. Written as DNA, the CDR3 is TGTGCCAGCAGCCCGACGGTACCAGGAGTGCGCTCTAGCACAGATACGCAGTATTTT. This sequence joins TRBV7-2 and TRBJ2-3; the D is unclear. The CDR3 covers 19 residues. The ends were cut back, 5 bases at V and 0 bases at J, with 24 bases in the middle. The germline CDR1 and CDR2 sequences are SGHTA and FQGNSA.

This clonotype has more than one count but fewer than ten. The V call is TRBV7-9, the J call TRBJ1-5, with 8 bases matching TRBD1. With V trimmed by 5 bases and J by 5 bases, 5 bases remained unmatched. Germline loops: CDR1 SEHNR, CDR2 FQNEAQ (reference sequence). The CDR3 runs 14 residues. Here the CDR3 reads CASSRGQGYQPQHF. The CDR3 DNA reads as TGTGCCAGCAGCCGTGGACAGGGATATCAGCCCCAGCATTTT.

In its sample, this clonotype ranks as medium-sized (0.01 to 0.1%). The chain links TRBV24-1 to TRBJ2-1; D unresolved. Germline V gene data show CDR1 as KGHDR and CDR2 as SFDVKD. Trimming shortened V by 2 bases and J by 0 bases, and 10 bases separated the two germline ends. The CDR3 has 16 amino acids. The CDR3 here is CATSDSGPGSYNEQFF. DNA of the CDR3: TGTGCCACCAGTGATTCAGGCCCAGGCTCCTACAATGAGCAGTTCTTC.

The sample holds a few counts of this clonotype. The V gene is TRBV6-2 or TRBV6-3, the J gene TRBJ1-6; TRBD1 might be the D (5 bases). Trimming took 6 bases from V and 7 from J, leaving 19 bases between them. From germline, CDR1 is MNHEY and CDR2 SVGEGT. CDR3 length: 16 residues. CDR3 in DNA: TGTGCCAGCAGCCAAAGAGCCCCGGGGCGGAATTCACCCCTCCACTTT. This encodes CASSQRAPGRNSPLHF.